Listed below are T cell receptor beta chains from one sample, sequenced in a study of T cell changes during pregnancy in multiple sclerosis. Repertoires were generated with immunoSEQ multiplex PCR, while TCRdb's copy carries only in-frame clones and drops some. Of roughly 100,000 clones detected, approximately 90% appear once; the ten largest clones hold around 3.5%. The sample here was peripheral blood, taken after pregnancy. Receptors were obtained from a female donor with multiple sclerosis, enrolled in a pregnancy study. CDR3s include the opening cysteine and the closing phenylalanine or tryptophan. Fields, in order: D gene, clone size, V gene, J gene, CDR3 protein, CDR3 DNA. D genes are given only for firm matches. Clone size is not always given. Where it is, it says once, few, many or a class for expanded clones.

>.|.|TRBV18|TRBJ1-1
CASSPRESLEAFF
TGTGCCAGCTCACCCCGCGAGAGCCTAGAAGCTTTCTTT
>TRBD1|once|TRBV10-1|TRBJ2-7
CASSESGTGLYEQYF
TGCGCCAGCAGTGAATCCGGGACAGGGCTCTACGAGCAGTACTTC
>.|.|TRBV7-8|TRBJ1-6
CASSSRVRQDWNSPLHF
TGTGCCAGCAGCTCGAGGGTTAGACAGGATTGGAATTCACCCCTCCACTTT
>.|.|TRBV4-1|TRBJ1-2
CASSQGEGVAYGYTF
TGCGCCAGCAGCCAGGGCGAAGGGGTCGCCTATGGCTACACCTTC
>TRBD1|.|TRBV7-8|TRBJ1-2
CASSLVTGTGVGYTF
TGTGCCAGCAGCTTAGTAACCGGGACAGGGGTCGGCTACACCTTC
>.|once|TRBV27|TRBJ2-1
CASSPSYNEQFF
TGTGCCAGCAGTCCTTCCTACAATGAGCAGTTCTTC
>TRBD1|.|TRBV6-5|TRBJ1-1
CASSYRQGPEAFF
TGTGCCAGCAGTTACCGACAGGGGCCTGAAGCTTTCTTT
>.|.|TRBV5-8|TRBJ2-5
CASSPSGGGYTRETQYF
TGTGCCAGCAGCCCCTCTGGTGGGGGGTACACTCGAGAGACCCAGTACTTC
>.|.|TRBV7-2|TRBJ2-1
CASSLRVASTYNEQFF
TGTGCCAGCAGCTTGAGGGTCGCGAGCACCTACAATGAGCAGTTCTTC
>TRBD1|.|TRBV5-6|TRBJ1-2
CASLREPGQIYGYTF
TGTGCCAGCCTTAGGGAACCGGGACAGATCTATGGCTACACCTTC
>TRBD1|.|TRBV5-1|TRBJ1-2
CASSSSGTGHGYTF
TGCGCCAGCAGCTCGTCGGGGACAGGGCATGGCTACACCTTC
>TRBD1|.|TRBV27|TRBJ2-7
CASSFSGRGQGQKFYEQYF
TGTGCCAGCAGTTTCTCGGGCCGGGGACAGGGTCAGAAGTTCTACGAGCAGTACTTC
>.|.|TRBV7-6|TRBJ2-1
CASSLLGGGPNEQFF
TGTGCCAGCAGCCTTCTAGGGGGGGGGCCCAATGAGCAGTTCTTC
>TRBD2|.|TRBV7-6|TRBJ2-2
CASGGGTGELFF
TGTGCCAGCGGGGGGGGCACCGGGGAGCTGTTTTTT
>.|.|TRBV28|TRBJ1-5
CASSGGGWKPQHF
TGTGCCAGCAGTGGCGGGGGCTGGAAGCCCCAGCATTTT
>TRBD1|.|TRBV6-1|TRBJ1-4
CASRAGGPANEKLFF
TGTGCCAGCAGGGCAGGGGGGCCTGCTAATGAAAAACTGTTTTTT
>.|.|TRBV6-1|TRBJ1-2
CASSEDWPGYTF
TGTGCCAGCAGTGAAGATTGGCCTGGCTACACCTTC
>.|.|TRBV10-3|TRBJ2-5
CAISDQNQETQYF
TGTGCCATCAGTGATCAGAACCAAGAGACCCAGTACTTC
>.|few|TRBV6-6|TRBJ1-4
CASSRGVDEKLFF
TGTGCCAGCAGTCGCGGAGTCGACGAAAAACTGTTTTTT
>.|once|TRBV4-1|TRBJ1-6
CASSQVIGGWNSPLHF
TGCGCCAGCAGCCAAGTTATCGGGGGATGGAATTCACCCCTCCACTTT
>TRBD1|once|TRBV30|TRBJ2-5
CAWSRDRDSGTQYF
TGTGCCTGGAGTCGAGACAGGGATTCGGGGACCCAGTACTTC
>.|.|TRBV10-2|TRBJ1-2
CASSESSRLGSYGYTF
TGCGCCAGCAGTGAGTCCTCCAGACTTGGCTCCTATGGCTACACCTTC
>.|.|TRBV7-8|TRBJ2-5
CASSLVSSLVETQYF
TGTGCCAGCAGCTTAGTTTCGAGCCTTGTGGAGACCCAGTACTTC
>TRBD2|.|TRBV6-1|TRBJ2-3
CASSALAGGRDTQYF
TGTGCCAGCAGTGCACTAGCGGGGGGTCGAGATACGCAGTATTTT
>.|.|TRBV2|TRBJ2-7
CASSSFGQGRGEQYF
TGTGCCAGCAGTAGCTTCGGACAAGGCCGCGGCGAGCAGTACTTC
>.|.|TRBV5-1|TRBJ1-2
CASTPSGGHYGYTF
TGCGCCAGCACCCCCTCGGGGGGCCACTATGGCTACACCTTC